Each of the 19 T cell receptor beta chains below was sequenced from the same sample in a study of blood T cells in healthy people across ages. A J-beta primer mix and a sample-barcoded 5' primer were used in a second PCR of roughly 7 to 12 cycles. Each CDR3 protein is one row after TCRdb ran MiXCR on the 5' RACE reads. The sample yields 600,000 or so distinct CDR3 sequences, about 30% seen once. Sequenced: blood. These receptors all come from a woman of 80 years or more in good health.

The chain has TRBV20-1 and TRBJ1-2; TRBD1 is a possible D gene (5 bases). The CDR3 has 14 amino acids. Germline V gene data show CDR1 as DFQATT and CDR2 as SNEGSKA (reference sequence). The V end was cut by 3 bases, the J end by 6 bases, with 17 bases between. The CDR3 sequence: CSASPPGDGHGYTF. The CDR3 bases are TGCAGTGCTAGCCCCCCGGGGGACGGCCATGGCTACACCTTC.

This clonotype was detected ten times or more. The CDR3 DNA reads as TGTGCCAGCAGTTATCGCGCGGGGGATCGGGGGGAGCAGTACTTC. It specifies CASSYRAGDRGEQYF. The V and J genes are TRBV6-6 and TRBJ2-7; 7 positions match TRBD2. V trimming: 3 bases; J trimming: 7 bases; junction bases outside the gene matches: 12. CDR3 length: 15 residues. CDR1 and CDR2 from the germline V gene are MNHNY and SVGAGI (reference sequence).

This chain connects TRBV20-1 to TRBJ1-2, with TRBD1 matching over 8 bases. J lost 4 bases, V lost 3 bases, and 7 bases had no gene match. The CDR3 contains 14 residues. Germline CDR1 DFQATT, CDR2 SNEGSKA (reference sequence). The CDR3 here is CSARGQADGYGYTF. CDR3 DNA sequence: TGCAGTGCTAGGGGACAGGCCGACGGCTATGGCTACACCTTC.

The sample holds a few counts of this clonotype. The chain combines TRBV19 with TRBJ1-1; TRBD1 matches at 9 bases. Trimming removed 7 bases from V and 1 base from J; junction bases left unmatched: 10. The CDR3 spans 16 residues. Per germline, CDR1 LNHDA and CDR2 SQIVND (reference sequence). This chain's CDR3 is CASTGDRVRGNTEAFF. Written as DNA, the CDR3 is TGTGCCAGTACCGGGGACAGGGTAAGAGGGAACACTGAAGCTTTCTTT. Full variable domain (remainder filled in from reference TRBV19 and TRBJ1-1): DGGITQSPKYLFRKEGQNVTLSCEQNLNHDAMYWYRQDPGQGLRLIYYSQIVNDFQKGDIAEGYSVSREKKESFPLTVTSAQKNPTAFYLCASTGDRVRGNTEAFFGQGTRLTVV.

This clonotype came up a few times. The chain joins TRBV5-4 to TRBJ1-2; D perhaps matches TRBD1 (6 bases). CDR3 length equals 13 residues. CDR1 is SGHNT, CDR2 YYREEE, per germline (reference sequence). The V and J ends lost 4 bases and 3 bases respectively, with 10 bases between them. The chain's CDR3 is CASSQKGDYGYTF. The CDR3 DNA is TGTGCCAGCAGCCAGAAGGGGGACTATGGCTACACCTTC.

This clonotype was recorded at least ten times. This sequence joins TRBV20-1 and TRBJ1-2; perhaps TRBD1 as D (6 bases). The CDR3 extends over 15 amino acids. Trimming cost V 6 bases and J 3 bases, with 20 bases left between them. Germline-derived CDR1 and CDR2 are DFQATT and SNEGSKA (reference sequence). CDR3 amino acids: CSALLRPQGYYGYTF. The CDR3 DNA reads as TGCAGTGCCCTGCTCCGGCCGCAGGGGTACTATGGCTACACCTTC.

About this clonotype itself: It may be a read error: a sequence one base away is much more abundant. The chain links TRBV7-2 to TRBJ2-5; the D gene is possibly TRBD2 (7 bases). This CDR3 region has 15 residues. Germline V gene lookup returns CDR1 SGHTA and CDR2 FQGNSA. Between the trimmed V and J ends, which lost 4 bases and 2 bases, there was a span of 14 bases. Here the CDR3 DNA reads TGTGCCAGCAGCTCGGGGGGCCCCCTACAAGAGACCCAGTACTTC. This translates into CASSSGGPLQETQYF.

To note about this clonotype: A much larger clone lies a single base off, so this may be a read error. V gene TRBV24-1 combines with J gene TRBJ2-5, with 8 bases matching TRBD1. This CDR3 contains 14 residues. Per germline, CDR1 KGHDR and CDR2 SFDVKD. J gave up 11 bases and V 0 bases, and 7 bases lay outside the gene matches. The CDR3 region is CATSDLDRGHEQYF. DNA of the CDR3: TGTGCCACCAGTGATTTGGACAGGGGCCATGAGCAGTACTTC.

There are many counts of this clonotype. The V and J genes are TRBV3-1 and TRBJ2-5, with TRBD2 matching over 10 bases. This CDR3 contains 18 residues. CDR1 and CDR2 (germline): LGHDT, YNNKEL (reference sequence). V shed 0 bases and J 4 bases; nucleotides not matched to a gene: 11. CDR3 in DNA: TGTGCCAGCAGCCAAGATTGTACGGCTAGCGGGGGAAGAGAGACCCAGTACTTC. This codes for CASSQDCTASGGRETQYF.

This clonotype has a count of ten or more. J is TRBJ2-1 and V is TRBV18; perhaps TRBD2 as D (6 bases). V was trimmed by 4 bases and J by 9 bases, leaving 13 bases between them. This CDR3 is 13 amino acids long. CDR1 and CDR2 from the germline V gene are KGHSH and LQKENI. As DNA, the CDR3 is TGTGCCAGCTCACTCCCCCGGGGAGGTGAGCAGTTCTTC. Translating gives CASSLPRGGEQFF. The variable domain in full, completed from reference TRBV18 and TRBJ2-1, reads NAGVMQNPRHLVRRRGQEARLRCSPMKGHSHVYWYRQLPEEGLKFMVYLQKENIIDESGMPKERFSAEFPKEGPSILRIQQVVRGDSAAYFCASSLPRGGEQFFGPGTRLTVL.

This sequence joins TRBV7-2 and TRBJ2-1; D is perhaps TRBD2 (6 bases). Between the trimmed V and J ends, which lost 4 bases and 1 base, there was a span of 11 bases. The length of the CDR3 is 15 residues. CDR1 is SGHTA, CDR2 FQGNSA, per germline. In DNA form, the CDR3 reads TGTGCCAGCAGCTCCGTAGCGGTATCCTACAATGAGCAGTTCTTC. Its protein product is CASSSVAVSYNEQFF.

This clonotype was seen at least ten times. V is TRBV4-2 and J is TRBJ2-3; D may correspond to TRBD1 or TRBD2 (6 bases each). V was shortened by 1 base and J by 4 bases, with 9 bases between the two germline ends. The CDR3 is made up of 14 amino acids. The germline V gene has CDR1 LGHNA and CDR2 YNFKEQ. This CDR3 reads CASSQAGAADTQYF. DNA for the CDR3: TGTGCCAGCAGCCAAGCGGGGGCCGCAGATACGCAGTATTTT.

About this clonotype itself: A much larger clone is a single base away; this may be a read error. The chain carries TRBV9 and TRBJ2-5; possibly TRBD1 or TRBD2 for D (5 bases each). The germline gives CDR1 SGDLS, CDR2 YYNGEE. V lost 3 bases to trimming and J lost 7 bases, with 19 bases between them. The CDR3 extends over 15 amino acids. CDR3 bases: TGTGCCAGCAGCGAAACCGGGACCAAAGAAGTGACCCAGTACTTC. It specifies CASSETGTKEVTQYF.

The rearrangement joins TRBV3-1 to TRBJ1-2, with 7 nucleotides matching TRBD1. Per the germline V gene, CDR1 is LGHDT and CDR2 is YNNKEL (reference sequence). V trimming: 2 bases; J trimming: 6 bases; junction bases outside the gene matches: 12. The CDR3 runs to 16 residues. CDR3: CASSQNPGQMTDGYTF. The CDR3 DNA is TGTGCCAGCAGCCAAAATCCGGGACAGATGACAGATGGCTACACCTTC.

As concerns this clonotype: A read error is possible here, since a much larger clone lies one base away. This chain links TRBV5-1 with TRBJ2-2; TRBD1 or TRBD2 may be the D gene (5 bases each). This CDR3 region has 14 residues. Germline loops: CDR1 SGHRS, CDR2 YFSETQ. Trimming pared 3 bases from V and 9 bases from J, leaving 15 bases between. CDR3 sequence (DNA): TGCGCCAGCAGCTGGGCCGGGACGTCGCGGGAGCTGTTTTTT. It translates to CASSWAGTSRELFF.

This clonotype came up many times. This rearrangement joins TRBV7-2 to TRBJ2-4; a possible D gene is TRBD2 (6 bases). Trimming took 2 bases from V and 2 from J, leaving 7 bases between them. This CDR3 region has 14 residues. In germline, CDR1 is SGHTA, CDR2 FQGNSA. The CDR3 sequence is CASSLRDSKNIQYF. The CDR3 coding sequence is TGTGCCAGCAGCTTACGGGACTCCAAAAACATTCAGTACTTC.

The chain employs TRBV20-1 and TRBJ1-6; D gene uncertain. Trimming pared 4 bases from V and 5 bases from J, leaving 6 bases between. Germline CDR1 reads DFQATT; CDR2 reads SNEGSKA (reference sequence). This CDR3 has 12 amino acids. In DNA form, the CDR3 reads TGCAGTGCTACAAGTAATAATTCACCCCTCCACTTT. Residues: CSATSNNSPLHF.

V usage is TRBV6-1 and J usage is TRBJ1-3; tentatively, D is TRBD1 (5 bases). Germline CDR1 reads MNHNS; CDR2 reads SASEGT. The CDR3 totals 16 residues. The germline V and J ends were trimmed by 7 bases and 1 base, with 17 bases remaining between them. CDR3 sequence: CASNPGPHPSGNTIYF. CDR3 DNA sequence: TGTGCCAGCAATCCGGGACCCCACCCGTCTGGAAACACCATATATTTT.

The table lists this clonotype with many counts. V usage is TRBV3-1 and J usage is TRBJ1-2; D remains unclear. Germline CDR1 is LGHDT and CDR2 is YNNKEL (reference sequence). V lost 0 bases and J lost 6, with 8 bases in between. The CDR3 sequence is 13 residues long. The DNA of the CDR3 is TGTGCCAGCAGCCAAGAAGGCGGGAATGGCTACACCTTC. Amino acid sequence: CASSQEGGNGYTF. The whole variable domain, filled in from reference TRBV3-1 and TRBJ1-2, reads DTAVSQTPKYLVTQMGNDKSIKCEQNLGHDTMYWYKQDSKKFLKIMFSYNNKELIINETVPNRFSPKSPDKAHLNLHINSLELGDSAVYFCASSQEGGNGYTFGSGTRLTVV.